The 5 T cell receptor beta chains presented below share a single source sample, sequenced in a study of T cells in Graves' hyperthyroidism and ophthalmopathy. Amplified regions were TCR beta CDR3 sequences from RNA transcripts. Researchers ran a first-round RT-PCR on the TCR CDR3 using the HTBI primer set. TCRdb recomputed calls from the multiplex PCR reads with MiXCR, one row per CDR3 protein. The table records hundreds of thousands of distinct CDR3 sequences, more than 45% of them present only once. Material: peripheral blood or thyroid tissue (not recorded which). These receptors were obtained from a young woman with Graves' hyperthyroidism.

This clonotype has only a few counts. CDR3 amino acids: CASSLGWRETQYF. For the CDR3, the DNA is TGTGCCAGCAGCTTAGGTTGGCGGGAGACCCAGTACTTC. The gene calls are TRBV7-2 and TRBJ2-5, with D uncertain. V lost 1 base and J 5 bases, leaving 8 bases between the germline ends. This CDR3 is built from 13 residues. Germline V lookup: CDR1 SGHTA, CDR2 FQGNSA. Drawing the rest from reference TRBV7-2 and TRBJ2-5, the complete variable domain is GAGVSQSPSNKVTEKGKDVELRCDPISGHTALYWYRQSLGQGLEFLIYFQGNSAPDKSGLPSDRFSAERTGGSVSTLTIQRTQQEDSAVYLCASSLGWRETQYFGPGTRLLVL.

The chain joins TRBV7-3 to TRBJ1-2, with D perhaps TRBD1 (6 bases). CDR3 size: 14 residues. Trimming pared 8 bases from V and 3 bases from J, leaving 16 bases between. Germline CDR1 SGHTA, CDR2 FQGTGA. CDR3 residues: CASSSQGTDYGYTF. CDR3 nucleotides: TGTGCCAGCTCATCGCAGGGGACCGACTATGGCTACACCTTC.

V gene TRBV10-3 combines with J gene TRBJ1-1; D not certain. Germline V CDR1 and CDR2: ENHRY, SYGVKD. The CDR3 loop spans 14 amino acids. The V and J ends lost 6 bases and 0 bases respectively, with 11 bases between them. The CDR3 DNA reads TGTGCCATCAGGTCTTGGGAACTGAACACTGAAGCTTTCTTT. This encodes CAIRSWELNTEAFF.

This clonotype came up many times. The chain joins TRBV29-1 to TRBJ1-1, with 7 bases matching TRBD1. The CDR3 sequence is 11 residues long. Trimming cost V 4 bases and J 6 bases; bases outside gene matches: 2. Germline V gene lookup returns CDR1 SQVTM and CDR2 ANQGSEA. Here the CDR3 DNA reads TGCAGCGTTGGGACAGGCTCTGAAGCTTTCTTT. Its protein is CSVGTGSEAFF. The variable domain in full, completed from reference TRBV29-1 and TRBJ1-1, reads SAVISQKPSRDICQRGTSLTIQCQVDSQVTMMFWYRQQPGQSLTLIATANQGSEATYESGFVIDKFPISRPNLTFSTLTVSNMSPEDSSIYLCSVGTGSEAFFGQGTRLTVV.

This clonotype was seen once. This chain uses TRBV29-1 with TRBJ2-7, with D possibly matching TRBD1 (6 bases). CDR3 size: 13 residues. Germline CDR1 SQVTM, CDR2 ANQGSEA. V lost 5 bases and J lost 0, with 11 bases in between. Here the CDR3 DNA reads TGCAGCGTTAGACAGGACGACTCCTACGAGCAGTACTTC. As protein: CSVRQDDSYEQYF.